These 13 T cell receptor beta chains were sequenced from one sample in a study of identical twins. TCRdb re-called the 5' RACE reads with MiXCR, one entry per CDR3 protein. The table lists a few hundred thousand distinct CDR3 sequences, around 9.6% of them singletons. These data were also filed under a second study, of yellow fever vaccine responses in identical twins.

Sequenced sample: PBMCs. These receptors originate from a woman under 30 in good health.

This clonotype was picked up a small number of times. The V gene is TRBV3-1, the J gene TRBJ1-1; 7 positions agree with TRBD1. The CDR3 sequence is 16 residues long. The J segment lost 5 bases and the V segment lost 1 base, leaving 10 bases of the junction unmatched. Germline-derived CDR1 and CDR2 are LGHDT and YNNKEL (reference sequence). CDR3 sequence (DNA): TGTGCCAGCAGCCAAGTCATGAACAGGGGAGGTACTGAAGCTTTCTTT. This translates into CASSQVMNRGGTEAFF.

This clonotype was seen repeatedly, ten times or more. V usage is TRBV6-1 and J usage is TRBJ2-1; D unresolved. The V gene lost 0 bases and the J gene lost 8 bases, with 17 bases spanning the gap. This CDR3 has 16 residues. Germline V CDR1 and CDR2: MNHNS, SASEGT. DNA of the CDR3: TGTGCCAGCAGTGAAGCGATGGCGACTCGGTTTGATGAGCAGTTCTTC. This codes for CASSEAMATRFDEQFF.

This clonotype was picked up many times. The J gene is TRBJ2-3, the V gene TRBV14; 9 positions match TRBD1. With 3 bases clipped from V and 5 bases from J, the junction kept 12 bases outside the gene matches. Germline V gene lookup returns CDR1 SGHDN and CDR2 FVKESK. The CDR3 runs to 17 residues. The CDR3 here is CASSHHLRTGVIDTQYF. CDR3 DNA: TGTGCCAGCAGCCATCATTTGCGGACAGGGGTAATAGATACGCAGTATTTT.

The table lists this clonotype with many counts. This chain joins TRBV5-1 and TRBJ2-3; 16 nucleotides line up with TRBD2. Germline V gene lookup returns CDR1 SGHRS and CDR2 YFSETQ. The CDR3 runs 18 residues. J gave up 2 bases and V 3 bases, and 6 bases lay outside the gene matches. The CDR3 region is CASSSGLAGGPDTDTQYF. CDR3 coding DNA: TGCGCCAGCAGCTCGGGACTAGCGGGGGGGCCTGACACAGATACGCAGTATTTT.

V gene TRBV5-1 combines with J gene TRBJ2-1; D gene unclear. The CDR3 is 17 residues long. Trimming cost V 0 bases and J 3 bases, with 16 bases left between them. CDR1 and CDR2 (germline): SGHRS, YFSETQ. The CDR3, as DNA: TGCGCCAGCAGCTTGGCTCCCGTGGTCATCAGCTACAATGAGCAGTTCTTC. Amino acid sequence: CASSLAPVVISYNEQFF.

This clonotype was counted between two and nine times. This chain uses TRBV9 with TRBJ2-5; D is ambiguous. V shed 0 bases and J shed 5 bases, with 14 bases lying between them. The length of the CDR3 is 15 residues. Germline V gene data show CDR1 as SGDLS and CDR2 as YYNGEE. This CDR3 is CASSVGTSPAETQYF. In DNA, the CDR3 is TGTGCCAGCAGCGTAGGCACATCTCCGGCGGAGACCCAGTACTTC. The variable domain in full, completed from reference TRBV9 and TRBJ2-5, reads DSGVTQTPKHLITATGQRVTLRCSPRSGDLSVYWYQQSLDQGLQFLIQYYNGEERAKGNILERFSAQQFPDLHSELNLSSLELGDSALYFCASSVGTSPAETQYFGPGTRLLVL.

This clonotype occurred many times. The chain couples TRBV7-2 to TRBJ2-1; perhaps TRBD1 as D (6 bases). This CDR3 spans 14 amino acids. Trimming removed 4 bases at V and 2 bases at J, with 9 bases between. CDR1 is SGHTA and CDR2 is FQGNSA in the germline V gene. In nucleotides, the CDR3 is TGTGCCAGCAGCTCCACAGGGACCTACAATGAGCAGTTCTTC. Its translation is CASSSTGTYNEQFF.

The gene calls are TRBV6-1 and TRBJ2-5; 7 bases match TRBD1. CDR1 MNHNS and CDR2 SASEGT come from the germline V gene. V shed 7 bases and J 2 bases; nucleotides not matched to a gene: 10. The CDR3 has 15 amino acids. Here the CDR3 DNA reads TGTGCCAGCACCCGGCCGTGGGACAGACAAGAGACCCAGTACTTC. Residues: CASTRPWDRQETQYF.

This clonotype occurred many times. In DNA form, the CDR3 reads TGTGCCAGCAGCGGACTTACCCGGACAGCCAAAAACATTCAGTACTTC. Encoded protein: CASSGLTRTAKNIQYF. The rearrangement uses TRBV7-9 and TRBJ2-4; D is possibly TRBD2 (5 bases). There are 16 residues in the CDR3. Per germline, CDR1 SEHNR and CDR2 FQNEAQ (reference sequence). The V end was cut by 5 bases, the J end by 0 bases, with 14 bases between.

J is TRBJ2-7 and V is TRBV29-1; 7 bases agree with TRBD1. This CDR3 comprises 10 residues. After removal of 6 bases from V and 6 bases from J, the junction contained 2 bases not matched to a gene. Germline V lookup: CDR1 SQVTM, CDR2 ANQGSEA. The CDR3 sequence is CSVRQGEQYF. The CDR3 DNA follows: TGCAGCGTAAGACAGGGCGAGCAGTACTTC.

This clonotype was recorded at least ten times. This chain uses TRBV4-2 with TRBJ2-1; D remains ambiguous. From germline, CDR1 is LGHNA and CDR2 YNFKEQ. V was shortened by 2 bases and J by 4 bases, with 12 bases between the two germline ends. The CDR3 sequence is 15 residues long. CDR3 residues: CASSQQRVDYNEQFF. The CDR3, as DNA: TGTGCCAGCAGCCAACAGCGCGTAGATTACAATGAGCAGTTCTTC.

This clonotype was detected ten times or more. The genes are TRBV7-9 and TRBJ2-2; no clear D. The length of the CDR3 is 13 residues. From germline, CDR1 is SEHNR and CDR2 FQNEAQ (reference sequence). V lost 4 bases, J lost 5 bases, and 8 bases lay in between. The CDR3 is CASSSLITGELFF. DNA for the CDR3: TGTGCCAGCAGCTCACTCATTACCGGGGAGCTGTTTTTT.

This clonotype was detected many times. CDR3 residues: CASSLMPSGRTGELFF. In DNA form, the CDR3 reads TGTGCCAGCAGTTTAATGCCTAGCGGCCGCACCGGGGAGCTGTTTTTT. The rearrangement joins TRBV12-3 or TRBV12-4 to TRBJ2-2; 7 bases map to TRBD2. The V segment lost 2 bases and the J segment 4 bases; nucleotides outside the gene matches: 7. CDR3 length: 16 amino acids.